This is a list of T cell receptor beta chains from one sample in a study of blood T cell repertoires in COVID-19. Clones were sequenced by immunoSEQ multiplex PCR, and TCRdb holds only the in-frame ones, with some missing. The profile shows 120,000 or so clones, approximately 87% of them singletons. Sequencing used peripheral blood. The receptors stem from a man between 60 and 75 years old with acute or convalescent COVID-19. CDR3s include the opening cysteine and the closing phenylalanine or tryptophan. Fields, in order: J gene, clone size, D gene, V gene, CDR3 protein, CDR3 DNA. D genes are given only for firm matches. Clone size is stated in some rows and not others, as once, few, many or a class when expanded.

>TRBJ1-4|.|TRBD1|TRBV7-8
CASSLTGGRNEKLFF
TGTGCCAGCAGCCTCACAGGGGGCAGGAATGAAAAACTGTTTTTT
>TRBJ2-7|.|TRBD2|TRBV7-2
CASSSGLAGGREQYF
TGTGCCAGCAGCTCCGGACTAGCGGGAGGGCGAGAGCAGTACTTC
>TRBJ2-1|.|TRBD2|TRBV7-3
CASSPTSGSHWGNEQFF
TGTGCCAGCAGCCCGACTAGCGGGAGCCATTGGGGCAATGAGCAGTTCTTC
>TRBJ1-6|few|.|TRBV5-6
CASSLVAGLSPLHF
TGTGCCAGCAGCTTGGTAGCAGGGCTCTCACCCCTCCACTTT
>TRBJ2-1|.|TRBD2|TRBV2
CASSTKTSGGDNEQFF
TGTGCCAGCAGCACGAAGACTAGCGGGGGGGACAATGAGCAGTTCTTC
>TRBJ2-7|.|.|TRBV25-1
CASSEAIASWEQYF
TGTGCCAGCAGTGAAGCTATAGCATCTTGGGAGCAGTACTTC
>TRBJ2-1|.|TRBD2|TRBV11-3
CASSPGGTSALLQQFF
TGTGCCAGCAGCCCCGGTGGGACTAGCGCCCTCCTCCAGCAGTTCTTC
>TRBJ2-2|.|.|TRBV27
CASSLTRTGELFF
TGTGCCAGCAGCCTGACTCGCACCGGGGAGCTGTTTTTT
>TRBJ1-3|.|.|TRBV19
CASSISAGRSGNTIYF
TGTGCCAGTAGTATCTCGGCAGGGCGCTCTGGAAACACCATATATTTT
>TRBJ2-7|once|TRBD2|TRBV28
CASSQSSGSVYEQYF
TGTGCCAGCAGTCAAAGTAGCGGGAGCGTGTACGAGCAGTACTTC
>TRBJ2-1|.|TRBD1|TRBV27
CLWGQGLKEQFF
TGTCTTTGGGGACAGGGCCTGAAGGAGCAGTTCTTC
>TRBJ1-1|.|TRBD1|TRBV9
CASASRDRDTEAFF
TGTGCCAGCGCCTCCAGGGACAGAGACACTGAAGCTTTCTTT
>TRBJ1-3|.|.|TRBV5-4
CASSLRGIGNTIYF
TGTGCCAGCAGCTTAAGAGGTATTGGAAACACCATATATTTT
>TRBJ1-1|few|.|TRBV11-2
CASSLSMEAEAFF
TGTGCCAGCAGCCTATCCATGGAGGCTGAAGCTTTCTTT
>TRBJ2-2|.|.|TRBV19
CASRPGQSLSTGELFF
TGTGCCAGTAGACCAGGACAGAGCCTGAGCACCGGGGAGCTGTTTTTT
>TRBJ2-3|.|.|TRBV10-3
CATRDLSTDTQYF
TGTGCCACCCGGGACTTGAGCACAGATACGCAGTATTTT
>TRBJ2-4|.|.|TRBV30
CAWGTGPAKNIQYF
TGTGCCTGGGGGACTGGCCCAGCCAAAAACATTCAGTACTTC